This T cell receptor (beta chain) was captured by sequencing in a study of blood T cells in healthy people across ages. Study in general: Every two T cells gave about one barcoded beta molecule via template switching.

This CDR3 has 17 residues. Germline CDR1 is SQVTM and CDR2 is ANQGSEA. The V end was cut by 3 bases, the J end by 0 bases, with 15 bases between. The study drew donors from healthy Caucasian individuals in Russia aged roughly 6 to 100. About 9.6 milliliters of peripheral blood were drawn from each donor into EDTA-treated tubes. In its sample, this clonotype was seen a few times. A J-beta primer mix and a sample-barcoded 5' primer were used in a second PCR of about 7 to 12 cycles. Unique molecular identifiers of 12 random nucleotides labeled each cDNA. TCRdb processed the 5' RACE reads anew with MiXCR; each CDR3 protein has one entry. The data show hundreds of thousands of distinct CDR3 sequences, with 40% to 50% seen just once and around 30% held by the top ten.

The sample taken for sequencing was blood. This sequence was found in a man older than 75 in good health. The chain combines TRBV29-1 with TRBJ2-6; D uncertain. In nucleotides, the CDR3 is TGCAGCGTTGATTCTGGCGAGTGGGGCTCTGGGGCCAACGTCCTGACTTTC. It translates to CSVDSGEWGSGANVLTF.